A single sample gave rise to the 9 T cell receptor beta chains below, sequenced in a study of T cells after yellow fever vaccination. TCRdb re-derived calls from the 5' RACE reads in MiXCR, one entry per CDR3 protein. The sample gives about 630,000 distinct CDR3 sequences, roughly an eighth of which show up once; about 16% is in the top ten. The sample was PBMCs, taken on the day of the yellow fever booster vaccination. The origin of the receptors is a man aged 25-45 years who received the YFV17D yellow fever vaccine.

The rearrangement joins TRBV12-3 or TRBV12-4 to TRBJ2-4; a possible D gene is TRBD1 (7 bases). Deletions cut 2 bases from V and 2 bases from J, with 13 bases between. CDR3 length equals 16 residues. CDR3 bases: TGTGCCAGCAGTTTATCAGGGGGGTTTACCAAAAACATTCAGTACTTC. Translated, it gives CASSLSGGFTKNIQYF.

A few counts support this clonotype. The gene calls are TRBV20-1 and TRBJ1-2; 12 bases match TRBD1. CDR3 size: 15 residues. V lost 5 bases, J lost 4 bases, and 8 bases stayed unmatched. Per germline, CDR1 DFQATT and CDR2 SNEGSKA (reference sequence). For the CDR3, the DNA is TGCAGTGCTGAGGGAGGGACAGGGGGCCCCTATGGCTACACCTTC. Translating gives CSAEGGTGGPYGYTF.

This clonotype was recorded at least ten times. One end of the junction varies from germline; a read error may be responsible. CDR3: CASSPSGGSYNEQFF. Here the CDR3 DNA reads TGTGCCAGCAGTCCTTCGGGGGGGAGCTACAATGAGCAGTTCTTC. J is TRBJ2-1 and V is TRBV5-1; TRBD2 aligns across 8 bases. The CDR3 loop spans 15 amino acids. Germline V CDR1 and CDR2: SGHRS, YFSETQ.

This clonotype came up many times. V usage is TRBV7-2 and J usage is TRBJ2-7; D call uncertain. Trimming took off 2 bases at V and 6 bases at J, with 5 bases between the two ends. Germline CDR1 and CDR2: SGHTA and FQGNSA. This CDR3 spans 11 amino acids. This CDR3 is CASSLFGEQYF. CDR3 coding DNA: TGTGCCAGCAGCTTATTCGGCGAGCAGTACTTC.

The chain has TRBV11-2 and TRBJ2-3; D gene uncertain. Germline CDR1 SGHAT, CDR2 FQNNGV. Trimming took off 4 bases at V and 0 bases at J, with 11 bases between the two ends. This CDR3 region has 15 residues. The chain's CDR3 is CASSSLAVSTDTQYF. In DNA form, the CDR3 reads TGTGCCAGCAGCTCCCTGGCCGTGAGCACAGATACGCAGTATTTT.

A single count supports this clonotype. Its ends do not fully match the called genes, so a read error is possible. The V call is TRBV6-2 or TRBV6-3, the J call TRBJ1-5, with a possible D match to TRBD1 (6 bases). This CDR3 has 15 amino acids. Germline loops: CDR1 MNHEY, CDR2 SVGEGT. Here the CDR3 reads CASNGLWGRDQPLHF. CDR3 DNA sequence: TGTGCCAGCAATGGCCTTTGGGGGCGAGATCAGCCCCTGCATTTT.

The V call is TRBV29-1, the J call TRBJ2-7; maybe TRBD1 (7 bases). The germline V and J ends were trimmed by 5 bases and 0 bases, with 11 bases remaining between them. There are 13 residues in the CDR3. CDR1 is SQVTM, CDR2 ANQGSEA, per germline. The CDR3 here is CSVTQGGSYEQYF. As DNA, the CDR3 is TGCAGCGTTACCCAGGGGGGCTCCTACGAGCAGTACTTC.

Points on this clonotype: A much larger clone sits a single nucleotide away, making a read error possible. The chain carries TRBV7-8 and TRBJ2-1; D not certain. Germline CDR1 SGHVS, CDR2 FQNEAQ. There are 14 residues in the CDR3. In nucleotides, the CDR3 is TGTGCCAGCAGCTTGACAAGCCCTTACAATGGGCAGTTCTTC. Translation gives CASSLTSPYNGQFF.

This clonotype has a handful of counts. The CDR3 loop is CASSQVQGPYNEQFF. Here the CDR3 DNA reads TGTGCCAGCAGCCAAGTACAGGGACCCTACAATGAGCAGTTCTTC. The V and J genes are TRBV3-1 and TRBJ2-1; possible D gene TRBD1, 6 bases. This CDR3 has 15 residues. V lost 1 base to trimming and J lost 2 bases, with 9 bases between them. Germline-derived CDR1 and CDR2 are LGHDT and YNNKEL (reference sequence).